This T cell receptor (beta chain) was recovered during a study of blood T cell repertoires in COVID-19. Across the whole study: Material from acute and convalescent COVID-19 was sourced from the United States, Italy and Spain. T cells, B-cell-depleted T cells, or PBMCs provided the cDNA or gDNA that served as material.

CDR1 MNHNY and CDR2 SVGAGI come from the germline V gene (reference sequence). V lost 6 bases and J lost 2; bases outside the gene matches: 7. The length of the CDR3 is 16 residues. In the authors' workflow: Amplifying reference gene primers gave estimates of nucleated cell counts. Data came from immunoSEQ multiplex PCR; TCRdb stores just in-frame clones and leaves some out. The D gene and trimming were derived from the DNA, and the V and J assignments and clone size from that table. The table has 11,000 to 15,000 clones, around 87% seen once. This receptor was identified in a human donor in a cohort sampled during active COVID-19. The sample comprised peripheral blood. The chain has TRBV6-6 and TRBJ2-1, with 10 bases identical to TRBD2. The CDR3 sequence is CASRFASGGTYNEQFF. CDR3 sequence (DNA): TGTGCCAGCAGATTTGCTAGCGGGGGAACCTACAATGAGCAGTTCTTC.